One and the same sample provided the 25 T cell receptor beta chains below, sequenced in a study of T cells in Graves' hyperthyroidism and ophthalmopathy. TCR beta CDR3 region amplification was performed from RNA transcripts. An initial round of RT-PCR targeting the TCR CDR3 relied on the HTBI primer set. One entry per CDR3 protein, called by TCRdb with MiXCR from the multiplex PCR reads. Counted here are some 600,000 distinct CDR3 sequences, around 13% occurring once; the ten biggest clones make up about 5.8%. The specimen was blood. These receptors came from a woman aged 25 to 39 with Graves' hyperthyroidism that later progressed to Graves' ophthalmopathy.

This clonotype was counted between two and nine times. The chain carries TRBV4-3 and TRBJ1-2; 9 nucleotides align to TRBD1. Germline V gives CDR1 LGHNA, CDR2 YSLEER. This CDR3 has 15 amino acids. With V trimmed by 4 bases and J by 2 bases, 5 bases remained unmatched. CDR3 DNA sequence: TGCGCCAGCAGCCCCGGGGACAGGGTAAACTATGGCTACACCTTC. Its translation is CASSPGDRVNYGYTF.

This clonotype was seen at least ten times. The chain uses TRBV2 and TRBJ1-4; maybe TRBD1 (6 bases). V shed 9 bases and J shed 0 bases, with 17 bases lying between them. The V gene's germline CDR1 is SNHLY and CDR2 FYNNEI. The CDR3 runs 16 residues. Here the CDR3 reads CARSLGGSSTNEKLFF. CDR3 DNA: TGTGCCAGAAGCTTAGGGGGAAGCTCAACTAATGAAAAACTGTTTTTT. Full variable domain (missing parts from reference TRBV2 and TRBJ1-4): EPEVTQTPSHQVTQMGQEVILRCVPISNHLYFYWYRQILGQKVEFLVSFYNNEISEKSEIFDDQFSVERPDGSNFTLKIRSTKLEDSAMYFCARSLGGSSTNEKLFFGSGTQLSVL.

This clonotype showed up just once. The V gene is TRBV15, the J gene TRBJ1-1; D might be TRBD1 (5 bases). This CDR3 has 14 residues. The V gene's germline CDR1 is LNHNV and CDR2 YYDKDF (reference sequence). Deletions cut 2 bases from V and 1 base from J, with 8 bases between. The CDR3: CATSRTGTNTEAFF. The CDR3 DNA follows: TGTGCCACCAGCAGAACCGGGACGAACACTGAAGCTTTCTTT. The full variable domain, with the rest looked up from reference TRBV15 and TRBJ1-1, is DAMVIQNPRYQVTQFGKPVTLSCSQTLNHNVMYWYQQKSSQAPKLLFHYYDKDFNNEADTPDNFQSRRPNTSFCFLDIRSPGLGDTAMYLCATSRTGTNTEAFFGQGTRLTVV.

Concerning this clonotype itself: A much larger clone lies one base from this, so it may be a read error. V is TRBV7-2 and J is TRBJ2-7, with D possibly TRBD2 on 5 matching bases. Trimming took off 5 bases at V and 7 bases at J, with 21 bases between the two ends. Germline V lookup: CDR1 SGHTA, CDR2 FQGNSA. The CDR3 is 15 residues long. The CDR3, as DNA: TGTGCCAGCAGCCTCTTCCTCGGGGTAGGCGATGAGCAGTACTTC. It yields the protein CASSLFLGVGDEQYF.

The genes are TRBV4-3 and TRBJ2-3, with unresolved D. The CDR3 is 16 amino acids. Trimming left V 1 base short and J 6 bases short, with 17 bases between. Germline loops: CDR1 LGHNA, CDR2 YSLEER. The CDR3 region has the DNA TGCGCCAGCAGCCAAGGAACCTTAGCCTTTGAGGATACGCAGTATTTT. It translates to CASSQGTLAFEDTQYF.

The table lists this clonotype with many counts. The chain joins TRBV20-1 to TRBJ1-1; perhaps TRBD1 as D (5 bases). The V end was cut by 3 bases, the J end by 0 bases, with 14 bases between. CDR3 size: 15 residues. The germline V gene has CDR1 DFQATT and CDR2 SNEGSKA (reference sequence). CDR3 in amino acids: CSASGGGRMNTEAFF. The CDR3 region has the DNA TGCAGTGCTAGTGGGGGAGGCAGAATGAACACTGAAGCTTTCTTT.

This clonotype appeared many times. The J gene is TRBJ2-1, the V gene TRBV6-2 or TRBV6-3; D possibly matches TRBD1 or TRBD2 (5 bases each). The CDR3 covers 15 residues. The V gene lost 1 base and the J gene lost 2 bases, with 9 bases spanning the gap. Germline V gene sequence: CDR1 MNHEY, CDR2 SVGEGT. This CDR3 reads CASSYFRGTYNEQFF. In nucleotides, the CDR3 is TGTGCCAGCAGTTACTTCCGGGGCACCTACAATGAGCAGTTCTTC.

This clonotype was counted at least ten times. This sequence joins TRBV29-1 and TRBJ1-2; D not resolved. V dropped 2 bases and J dropped 13 bases, with 14 bases sitting between them. The CDR3 sequence is 11 residues long. CDR1 and CDR2 from the germline V gene are SQVTM and ANQGSEA. This chain's CDR3 is CSVEQTEGCTF. The CDR3 bases are TGCAGCGTTGAACAGACGGAAGGTTGCACCTTC.

This clonotype was counted many times. V is TRBV30 and J is TRBJ2-5; D perhaps matches TRBD1 (6 bases). Trimming stripped 3 bases from V and 0 bases from J, with 8 bases between. CDR3 length: 13 residues. CDR1 and CDR2 from the germline V gene are GTSNPN and SVGIG (reference sequence). The CDR3: CAWSGQYQETQYF. The DNA for the CDR3 is TGTGCCTGGAGCGGACAGTACCAAGAGACCCAGTACTTC.

This clonotype has ten or more counts. The chain joins TRBV29-1 to TRBJ2-1, with 14 bases lining up with TRBD2. V trimming: 3 bases; J trimming: 3 bases; junction bases outside the gene matches: 4. Germline CDR1 is SQVTM and CDR2 is ANQGSEA. The CDR3 extends over 16 amino acids. In DNA form, the CDR3 reads TGCAGCGTTGAGGGACTAGCGGGAGTCGACTACAATGAGCAGTTCTTC. This translates into CSVEGLAGVDYNEQFF.

This clonotype has only a few counts. The chain is built from TRBV10-1 and TRBJ1-5; D remains unclear. The length of the CDR3 is 16 residues. The germline gives CDR1 WNHNN, CDR2 SYGVQD (reference sequence). V lost 10 bases to trimming and J lost 0 bases, with 19 bases between them. CDR3 coding DNA: TGCGCCACCCGACTACGGACGAAGTATAGCAATCAGCCCCAGCATTTT. Translated: CATRLRTKYSNQPQHF.

The rearrangement uses TRBV15 and TRBJ2-7; 12 bases map to TRBD2. Per the germline V gene, CDR1 is LNHNV and CDR2 is YYDKDF (reference sequence). V shed 2 bases and J 7 bases; nucleotides not matched to a gene: 9. This CDR3 region has 16 residues. CDR3 sequence (DNA): TGTGCCACCAGCAGACAGACTAGCGGGAGTGGAGATGAGCAGTACTTC. Translating it yields CATSRQTSGSGDEQYF.

This clonotype was observed many times. The rearrangement links TRBV12-3 or TRBV12-4 to TRBJ1-2, with a weak D call TRBD1 (5 bases). The CDR3 is 14 amino acids. Trimming cost V 10 bases and J 1 base, with 16 bases left between them. CDR3 amino acids: CATRIGGINYGYTF. CDR3 DNA sequence: TGTGCCACTCGTATCGGGGGAATTAACTATGGCTACACCTTC.

There are many counts of this clonotype. The chain has TRBV18 and TRBJ2-7; D is uncertain. This CDR3 spans 12 amino acids. CDR1 and CDR2 from the germline V gene are KGHSH and LQKENI. V was shortened by 3 bases and J by 0 bases, with 3 bases between the two germline ends. The CDR3 spells CASSPASYEQYF. The CDR3 bases are TGTGCCAGCTCACCGGCCTCCTACGAGCAGTACTTC.

This clonotype was observed many times. V usage is TRBV5-1 and J usage is TRBJ1-2; TRBD1 matches 8 bases. Germline V CDR1 and CDR2: SGHRS, YFSETQ. This CDR3 region has 14 residues. The V gene end was trimmed by 3 bases and the J gene end by 8 bases; junction bases not matched to a gene: 9. CDR3 amino acids: CASSWDTGGGGYTF. The CDR3 DNA follows: TGCGCCAGCAGCTGGGATACAGGGGGAGGCGGCTACACCTTC.

This clonotype was counted at least ten times. This chain connects TRBV24-1 to TRBJ2-3; weak D call: TRBD2 (5 bases). CDR1 and CDR2 (germline): KGHDR, SFDVKD. The CDR3 is made up of 12 amino acids. V dropped 4 bases and J dropped 6 bases, with 7 bases sitting between them. The DNA of the CDR3 is TGTGCCACCAGTGAGGACTCTGATACGCAGTATTTT. Amino acids: CATSEDSDTQYF.

This clonotype was found many times. The CDR3 loop reads CASSYTGGFTEAFF. DNA for the CDR3: TGTGCCAGCAGTTACACAGGGGGCTTCACTGAAGCTTTCTTT. The chain combines TRBV6-5 with TRBJ1-1, with 9 bases fitting TRBD1. The ends lost 2 bases at V and 4 bases at J; junction bases unmatched: 2. CDR3 size: 14 residues. Germline V lookup: CDR1 MNHEY, CDR2 SVGAGI.

This chain joins TRBV5-1 and TRBJ2-7, with 9 positions matching TRBD2. CDR1 SGHRS and CDR2 YFSETQ come from the germline V gene. Losses at the gene ends were 0 bases for V and 4 bases for J; bases not matched to a gene: 8. The CDR3 covers 16 residues. The CDR3: CASSLGGSGSEYEQYF. The CDR3 DNA reads TGCGCCAGCAGCTTGGGGGGTAGCGGGAGCGAATACGAGCAGTACTTC.

This clonotype was seen repeatedly, ten times or more. V usage is TRBV7-3 and J usage is TRBJ2-3; 13 bases line up with TRBD2. J was trimmed by 5 bases and V by 2 bases; bases with no gene match: 7. The germline V gene has CDR1 SGHTA and CDR2 FQGTGA. This CDR3 has 17 amino acids. CDR3 loop: CASSLGPGLAGLDTQYF. DNA of the CDR3: TGTGCCAGCAGCTTAGGGCCGGGACTAGCGGGATTAGATACGCAGTATTTT.

This clonotype has just a few counts. V usage is TRBV29-1 and J usage is TRBJ2-1; 9 bases align to TRBD2. Germline CDR1 reads SQVTM; CDR2 reads ANQGSEA. V lost 8 bases and J lost 6; bases outside the gene matches: 11. The CDR3 length is 14 residues. CDR3 residues: CSLRGSGRTNEQFF. The CDR3 coding sequence is TGCAGCCTTAGAGGTAGCGGGAGAACCAATGAGCAGTTCTTC.

The V call is TRBV30, the J call TRBJ1-1; D gene uncertain. CDR1 GTSNPN and CDR2 SVGIG come from the germline V gene (reference sequence). The CDR3 loop spans 14 amino acids. V gave up 2 bases and J gave up 0 bases, with 10 bases separating them. The CDR3: CAWSQSLMNTEAFF. The CDR3, as DNA: TGTGCCTGGAGTCAGTCTCTCATGAACACTGAAGCTTTCTTT.

This clonotype has more than one count but fewer than ten. The V and J genes are TRBV7-6 and TRBJ2-3, with D possibly TRBD2 on 5 matching bases. V lost 4 bases and J 6 bases, leaving 14 bases between the germline ends. Germline V gene data show CDR1 as SGHVS and CDR2 as FNYEAQ. CDR3 size: 14 residues. In DNA, the CDR3 is TGTGCCAGCAGCTCCTCCGGGATCCCCGATACGCAGTATTTT. The encoded protein is CASSSSGIPDTQYF.

This clonotype was recorded many times. The genes are TRBV11-2 and TRBJ2-7, with D unresolved. This CDR3 contains 11 residues. CDR1 and CDR2 from the germline V gene are SGHAT and FQNNGV. Between the trimmed V and J ends, which lost 8 bases and 2 bases, there was a span of 7 bases. CDR3 protein: CASLSAYEQYF. The CDR3 DNA reads TGTGCCAGCTTATCTGCCTACGAGCAGTACTTC.

This clonotype was picked up many times. V and J are TRBV15 and TRBJ1-4; a possible D gene is TRBD1 (6 bases). V was shortened by 3 bases and J by 4 bases, with 21 bases between the two germline ends. The CDR3 sequence is 18 residues long. Germline values: CDR1 LNHNV, CDR2 YYDKDF (reference sequence). This CDR3 is CATSRAAGTIQINEKLFF. The CDR3 DNA follows: TGTGCCACCAGCAGGGCTGCCGGGACAATCCAGATTAATGAAAAACTGTTTTTT.

This clonotype was recorded many times. CDR3 sequence: CSARIGSNQPQHF. In DNA, the CDR3 is TGCAGTGCTAGGATAGGTAGCAATCAGCCCCAGCATTTT. The chain uses TRBV20-1 and TRBJ1-5, with unresolved D. Germline CDR1 is DFQATT and CDR2 is SNEGSKA (reference sequence). Between the trimmed V and J ends, which lost 3 bases and 0 bases, there was a span of 6 bases. The CDR3 loop spans 13 amino acids.